The sequence of this T cell receptor (beta chain) was determined in a study of long-term antiretroviral therapy in people with HIV. Study-wide background: Of all samples, the earliest predate the 2015 immediate-ART recommendation by about a decade. General study points: Diversity increased after ART yet remained lower than in transplant donor controls.

A v3.0 immunoSEQ assay was performed at survey level. Sequencing was intended to reach about 35,000-55,000 T-cell genomes per sample. TCRdb's table, derived via immunoSEQ multiplex PCR, lists solely in-frame clones and lacks some. The sample carries about 25,000 clones, 75% to 85% recorded once. At least one PBMC sample before ART and at least two after were required. Note on this clone: Antigen unknown.

There are 15 residues in the CDR3. The specimen was unsorted PBMCs, collected 2.9 years after starting antiretroviral therapy. This clonotype was sampled from a man in his fifties with HIV. The rearrangement uses TRBV21-1 and TRBJ2-7. TRBV21-1 is deemed a pseudogene. CDR3 amino acids: CASSKVGTAAYEQYF. The CDR3, as DNA: TGTGCCAGCAGCAAAGTTGGCACGGCTGCCTACGAGCAGTACTTC.